This record concerns one T cell receptor beta chain sequence. Repertoires were generated with immunoSEQ multiplex PCR, while TCRdb's copy carries only in-frame clones and drops some. Of around 40,000 clones in the sample, roughly 84% were seen once. The CDR3 is made up of 14 amino acids. Germline CDR1 and CDR2: SGHRS and YFSETQ. The germline V and J ends were trimmed by 0 bases and 5 bases, with 12 bases remaining between them. This record belongs to a study of PD-1 blockade in mismatch repair-deficient tumors. Study at large: Patients had approximately 13 mismatch repair-deficient cancer types, all previously treated and progressing.

Here the sequenced sample was peripheral blood, taken approximately 80 weeks after starting pembrolizumab. The rearrangement joins TRBV5-1 to TRBJ2-7; tentatively, D is TRBD2 (6 bases). This clonotype originated in an adult with mismatch repair-deficient cancer. In nucleotides, the CDR3 is TGCGCCAGCAGCTTGGGGAGGGAAGGTCACGAGCAGTACTTC. Protein: CASSLGREGHEQYF.